Listed below are T cell receptor beta chains from one sample, sequenced in a study of T cell responses to AZD1222 COVID-19 vaccine. Sequencing was performed with immunoSEQ multiplex PCR; in TCRdb, only in-frame clones are kept and a portion is missing. Here the sample spans approximately 74,000 clones, 86% being singletons. The sample was peripheral blood, taken on day 0 of AZD1222 vaccination. The receptors stem from an adult in good health. CDR3s include the opening cysteine and the closing phenylalanine or tryptophan. Fields, in order: CDR3 DNA, CDR3 protein, V gene, D gene, J gene, clone size. The D gene is left open where the match is weak. A clone size is listed for some rows: how often the clone was seen (once, few, many), or a class if it is expanded.

CDR3 DNA: TGCAGTGCTAGTAGCGGGGGTGCCCTTCTCCCGAATACGCAGTATTTT; CDR3 protein: CSASSGGALLPNTQYF; V gene: TRBV20-1; D gene: TRBD2; J gene: TRBJ2-3; clone size: NA
CDR3 DNA: TGCGCCAGCAGCCGGGGACAGGCTGACCTTAGAGGGGGCTACACCTTC; CDR3 protein: CASSRGQADLRGGYTF; V gene: TRBV4-3; D gene: TRBD1; J gene: TRBJ1-2; clone size: NA
CDR3 DNA: TGTGCCACCAGCAGAGAACAGCAGGGGAATTCACCCCTCCACTTT; CDR3 protein: CATSREQQGNSPLHF; V gene: TRBV15; D gene: NA; J gene: TRBJ1-6; clone size: NA
CDR3 DNA: TGCAGTGCTAGAACACAGGCCGTGGCTTTCTTT; CDR3 protein: CSARTQAVAFF; V gene: TRBV20-1; D gene: NA; J gene: TRBJ1-1; clone size: NA
CDR3 DNA: TGTGCCAGCAGTGGTGGACAGGGTCAAGAGACCCAGTACTTC; CDR3 protein: CASSGGQGQETQYF; V gene: TRBV28; D gene: TRBD1; J gene: TRBJ2-5; clone size: NA
CDR3 DNA: TGCGCCAGCAGCCAAGATCCGATAAACTATGGCTACACCTTC; CDR3 protein: CASSQDPINYGYTF; V gene: TRBV4-3; D gene: NA; J gene: TRBJ1-2; clone size: once
CDR3 DNA: TGTGCCAGCAGCTCGGGACCCCCTAGCTGGGAGACCCAGTACTTC; CDR3 protein: CASSSGPPSWETQYF; V gene: TRBV14; D gene: NA; J gene: TRBJ2-5; clone size: NA
CDR3 DNA: TGTGCCAGCAGTTCCCCGACTAGCGGGATAAGCGAGCAGTACTTC; CDR3 protein: CASSSPTSGISEQYF; V gene: TRBV28; D gene: TRBD2; J gene: TRBJ2-7; clone size: NA
CDR3 DNA: TGTGCCACCAGTGATCGGACAGGGAGGGCAGATACGCAGTATTTT; CDR3 protein: CATSDRTGRADTQYF; V gene: TRBV24-1; D gene: NA; J gene: TRBJ2-3; clone size: NA
CDR3 DNA: TGTGCCAGTAGTACCCCCCACCCGGGCAGGGAAGCTTTCTTT; CDR3 protein: CASSTPHPGREAFF; V gene: TRBV19; D gene: NA; J gene: TRBJ1-1; clone size: NA
CDR3 DNA: TGTGCCAGCAGCCAGGGGGGAAACACCATATATTTT; CDR3 protein: CASSQGGNTIYF; V gene: TRBV7-6; D gene: NA; J gene: TRBJ1-3; clone size: NA
CDR3 DNA: TGTGCCTGGAGGGACAGAGGCACAGATACGCAGTATTTT; CDR3 protein: CAWRDRGTDTQYF; V gene: TRBV30; D gene: NA; J gene: TRBJ2-3; clone size: once
CDR3 DNA: TGTGCCTCCCGGGACGGCCCTGGAAACACCATATATTTT; CDR3 protein: CASRDGPGNTIYF; V gene: TRBV30; D gene: NA; J gene: TRBJ1-3; clone size: NA
CDR3 DNA: TGTGCCTGGAGTGTATTCCAGGGGGGCGGGACCCAGTACTTC; CDR3 protein: CAWSVFQGGGTQYF; V gene: TRBV30; D gene: NA; J gene: TRBJ2-5; clone size: NA
CDR3 DNA: TGCAGCGTCGCCGGAGGACAGGGACACAATGAGCAGTTCTTC; CDR3 protein: CSVAGGQGHNEQFF; V gene: TRBV29-1; D gene: TRBD1; J gene: TRBJ2-1; clone size: NA
CDR3 DNA: TGTGCCAGTAGTTATTTAGCGGGAACGAATGAGCAGTTCTTC; CDR3 protein: CASSYLAGTNEQFF; V gene: TRBV19; D gene: TRBD2; J gene: TRBJ2-1; clone size: few
CDR3 DNA: TGTGCCAGCAGCTTGGCAGGGGGCGATGGCTACACCTTC; CDR3 protein: CASSLAGGDGYTF; V gene: TRBV7-2; D gene: TRBD1; J gene: TRBJ1-2; clone size: NA
CDR3 DNA: TGTGCCAGCAGTGTCGGCGGAGGGACGGGCTACACCTTC; CDR3 protein: CASSVGGGTGYTF; V gene: TRBV2; D gene: NA; J gene: TRBJ1-2; clone size: NA
CDR3 DNA: TGTGCCAGCAGTGCCTCCCCCAGGGACTATGGCTACACCTTC; CDR3 protein: CASSASPRDYGYTF; V gene: TRBV28; D gene: NA; J gene: TRBJ1-2; clone size: NA
CDR3 DNA: TGTGCCTCCCAAAAGGGACCTGCTGAAAAACTGTTTTTT; CDR3 protein: CASQKGPAEKLFF; V gene: TRBV30; D gene: NA; J gene: TRBJ1-4; clone size: NA
CDR3 DNA: TGTGCCAGTAGTATCCAACCACCGAGGACAGGGATTATTATGAACACTGAAGCTTTCTTT; CDR3 protein: CASSIQPPRTGIIMNTEAFF; V gene: TRBV19; D gene: TRBD1; J gene: TRBJ1-1; clone size: NA
CDR3 DNA: TGTGCCAGCAGCACAAAGACAGGGGGCGTTACTGAAGCTTTCTTT; CDR3 protein: CASSTKTGGVTEAFF; V gene: TRBV7-2; D gene: TRBD1; J gene: TRBJ1-1; clone size: NA
CDR3 DNA: TGTGCCAGCTCACCAGGCGAGGCCAGGGCGGGAGAGCAGTACTTC; CDR3 protein: CASSPGEARAGEQYF; V gene: TRBV18; D gene: NA; J gene: TRBJ2-7; clone size: NA
CDR3 DNA: TGTGCCAGCCGCGGGACAGACGATCAGCCCCAGCATTTT; CDR3 protein: CASRGTDDQPQHF; V gene: TRBV28; D gene: TRBD1; J gene: TRBJ1-5; clone size: NA
CDR3 DNA: TGTGCCAGCAGCTTATGGTCTAGCGGTGAGACCCAGTACTTC; CDR3 protein: CASSLWSSGETQYF; V gene: TRBV7-2; D gene: TRBD2; J gene: TRBJ2-5; clone size: NA
CDR3 DNA: TGTGCCAGTCGGGACAGGGATCAAGCTTTCTTT; CDR3 protein: CASRDRDQAFF; V gene: TRBV25-1; D gene: TRBD1; J gene: TRBJ1-1; clone size: NA
CDR3 DNA: TGTGCCAGCAGCCAGACCCTCGGGACAGGGGGCTCCTACGAGCAGTACTTC; CDR3 protein: CASSQTLGTGGSYEQYF; V gene: TRBV14; D gene: TRBD1; J gene: TRBJ2-7; clone size: NA
CDR3 DNA: TGTGCCAGCAGCCAAGAGGGATATCAGCCCCAGCATTTT; CDR3 protein: CASSQEGYQPQHF; V gene: TRBV3-1/TRBV3-2; D gene: NA; J gene: TRBJ1-5; clone size: few
CDR3 DNA: TGTGCCAGCAGCTTAGAGGGAAATAGCAATCAGCCCCAGCATTTT; CDR3 protein: CASSLEGNSNQPQHF; V gene: TRBV7-8; D gene: NA; J gene: TRBJ1-5; clone size: NA
CDR3 DNA: TGTGCCAGCAGTTTAGGAGGGGGCGGAAACACCATATATTTT; CDR3 protein: CASSLGGGGNTIYF; V gene: TRBV27; D gene: TRBD1; J gene: TRBJ1-3; clone size: NA
CDR3 DNA: TGTGCCAGCAGCTCCGAAGCGGGAGTCCAAGAGACCCAGTACTTC; CDR3 protein: CASSSEAGVQETQYF; V gene: TRBV7-3; D gene: TRBD2; J gene: TRBJ2-5; clone size: once
CDR3 DNA: TGTGCCAGCAGTGTAACTAGCGTTAGTCCCTTATACGAGCAGTACTTC; CDR3 protein: CASSVTSVSPLYEQYF; V gene: TRBV27; D gene: TRBD2; J gene: TRBJ2-7; clone size: once
CDR3 DNA: TGTGCCAGCAGCTTAGAGACAGCGCCAAATCAGCCCCAGCATTTT; CDR3 protein: CASSLETAPNQPQHF; V gene: TRBV7-2; D gene: NA; J gene: TRBJ1-5; clone size: NA
CDR3 DNA: TGTGCCAGCAGCTTAAGAGATTCACCCCTCCACTTT; CDR3 protein: CASSLRDSPLHF; V gene: TRBV11-3; D gene: NA; J gene: TRBJ1-6; clone size: NA
CDR3 DNA: TGTGCCAGCAGCCAAGATCCCGTTGTCTACGAGCAGTACTTC; CDR3 protein: CASSQDPVVYEQYF; V gene: TRBV3-1/TRBV3-2; D gene: NA; J gene: TRBJ2-7; clone size: NA
CDR3 DNA: TGCGCCAGCAGCTACACTTTACAGGGAGCTAACTATGGCTACACCTTC; CDR3 protein: CASSYTLQGANYGYTF; V gene: TRBV5-1; D gene: NA; J gene: TRBJ1-2; clone size: NA
CDR3 DNA: TGTGCCAGCAGCCCAGCAGGGGAGGGGATGAACACTGAAGCTTTCTTT; CDR3 protein: CASSPAGEGMNTEAFF; V gene: TRBV5-4; D gene: NA; J gene: TRBJ1-1; clone size: NA
CDR3 DNA: TGCGCCAGCAGCCCCTGGTCGGCCCGGGGCACTGAAGCTTTCTTT; CDR3 protein: CASSPWSARGTEAFF; V gene: TRBV5-1; D gene: NA; J gene: TRBJ1-1; clone size: once
CDR3 DNA: TGTGCCACCAGCAGAGATGGCCAGGGAATGAACACTGAAGCTTTCTTT; CDR3 protein: CATSRDGQGMNTEAFF; V gene: TRBV15; D gene: NA; J gene: TRBJ1-1; clone size: NA
CDR3 DNA: TGTGCCAGCAGGGACGGTGAAAAACTGTTTTTT; CDR3 protein: CASRDGEKLFF; V gene: TRBV6-5; D gene: NA; J gene: TRBJ1-4; clone size: NA
CDR3 DNA: TGTGCCAGCGCCCGGACAGGGGAAGGCGAGCAGTACTTC; CDR3 protein: CASARTGEGEQYF; V gene: TRBV11-3; D gene: TRBD1; J gene: TRBJ2-7; clone size: NA
CDR3 DNA: TGTGCCAGCAGTTTGTCACTAGCGGGAGCAGATACGCAGTATTTT; CDR3 protein: CASSLSLAGADTQYF; V gene: TRBV28; D gene: TRBD2; J gene: TRBJ2-3; clone size: NA
CDR3 DNA: TGCGCCAGCAGCCAAGATCTCAGACAGGGAGGAGAAAAACTGTTTTTT; CDR3 protein: CASSQDLRQGGEKLFF; V gene: TRBV4-3; D gene: TRBD1; J gene: TRBJ1-4; clone size: NA
CDR3 DNA: TGTGCCAGCAGCCCGAGGGGGCACGAGGCTTACAATGAGCAGTTCTTC; CDR3 protein: CASSPRGHEAYNEQFF; V gene: TRBV3-1/TRBV3-2; D gene: TRBD1; J gene: TRBJ2-1; clone size: NA
CDR3 DNA: TGTGCCAGCAGTTTCCTGGGGCGCGGAGATACGCAGTATTTT; CDR3 protein: CASSFLGRGDTQYF; V gene: TRBV7-3; D gene: NA; J gene: TRBJ2-3; clone size: few
CDR3 DNA: TGTGCCAGCTTGGCAGGGGAGCCCGTTGTGTATACGCAGTATTTT; CDR3 protein: CASLAGEPVVYTQYF; V gene: TRBV2; D gene: NA; J gene: TRBJ2-3; clone size: NA
CDR3 DNA: TGTGCCAGCAGTCCGCTCGGGGAGACCCAGTACTTC; CDR3 protein: CASSPLGETQYF; V gene: TRBV6-2/TRBV6-3; D gene: NA; J gene: TRBJ2-5; clone size: NA
CDR3 DNA: TGTGCCAGCAGCTTTAAAGGGACAATTGGGGGCTACACCTTC; CDR3 protein: CASSFKGTIGGYTF; V gene: TRBV7-2; D gene: NA; J gene: TRBJ1-2; clone size: NA
CDR3 DNA: TGTGCCATCAGTGAACCGGGTTATAATGAAAAACTGTTTTTT; CDR3 protein: CAISEPGYNEKLFF; V gene: TRBV10-3; D gene: NA; J gene: TRBJ1-4; clone size: NA
CDR3 DNA: TGTGCCAGCAGCTTCAGGGTTGAGAATGAGCAGTTCTTC; CDR3 protein: CASSFRVENEQFF; V gene: TRBV11-3; D gene: NA; J gene: TRBJ2-1; clone size: once
CDR3 DNA: TGTGCCTGGAGTGTACGGGGCACCGGGGAGCTGTTTTTT; CDR3 protein: CAWSVRGTGELFF; V gene: TRBV30; D gene: NA; J gene: TRBJ2-2; clone size: NA